This TCR beta chain was obtained from a study of cytomegalovirus exposure and HLA in healthy donors. 13 Jbeta primers and 60 Vbeta primers were used for the PCR. This table comes from immunoSEQ multiplex PCR, and its TCRdb copy is limited to in-frame clones, with some not included. The sample spans some 53,000 clones; the ten largest clones claim more than 9%. Study results and caveats: Researchers reportedly found TCR beta sequences accurately predicted most subjects' HLA-A and HLA-B alleles.

Germline V lookup: CDR1 SGHRS, CDR2 YFSETQ. The CDR3 runs 15 residues. Trimming took 0 bases from V and 9 from J, leaving 19 bases between them. About this clone: Antigen unknown.

Sequencing was carried out using PBMCs. This TCR came from a woman aged 55-70 years in good health and CMV-seropositive. The V call is TRBV5-1, the J call TRBJ2-7; weak D call: TRBD1 (6 bases). The CDR3 nucleotides read TGCGCCAGCAGCTTGGCCCCTACAGGGTCCTCAGTGCAGTACTTC. Translation: CASSLAPTGSSVQYF.